Listed here are 8 T cell receptor beta chains from one sample, sequenced in a study of Japanese encephalitis immunity and Zika vaccine responses. Using its own MiXCR run on the 5' RACE reads, TCRdb lists one record per CDR3 protein. Of more than 200 distinct CDR3 sequences in the sample, about 0.88% were seen once. Peptide pools at about 0.9 ug/mL each stimulated CFSE-labeled PBMCs over a roughly 6-day culture. Live CD56-CD19-CD16-CD3+CD4+ cells with low CFSE were sorted unfixed as proliferating CD4 T cells. The material was antigen-activated CD4+ T cells from blood, cultured, obtained during a Zika inactivated vaccine study. These receptors originate from an adult woman who received an inactivated Zika virus vaccine.

This clonotype counts as large (0.1 to 1%). The rearrangement links TRBV6-1 to TRBJ1-2; D is undetermined. Trimming left V 3 bases short and J 5 bases short, with 13 bases between. In germline, CDR1 is MNHNS, CDR2 SASEGT. CDR3 length equals 14 residues. The CDR3 nucleotides read TGTGCCAGCAGTGACTATATCGGGGTATATGGCTACACCTTC. Translated: CASSDYIGVYGYTF.

This clonotype was found a few times. The chain uses TRBV28 and TRBJ1-1, with 9 bases lining up with TRBD1. Germline V gene lookup returns CDR1 MDHEN and CDR2 SYDVKM. The V and J ends lost 5 bases and 1 base, in that order; junction bases with no gene match: 5. The CDR3 covers 15 residues. In nucleotides, the CDR3 is TGTGCCAGCAGTGTAGACAGGGGGAGGAACACTGAAGCTTTCTTT. Translating it yields CASSVDRGRNTEAFF.

By its share, this clonotype is hyperexpanded. The chain recombines TRBV12-3 or TRBV12-4 with TRBJ2-1, with D unresolved. The CDR3 extends over 13 amino acids. V lost 2 bases and J lost 4, with 6 bases in between. CDR3 DNA: TGTGCCAGCAGTTTACCACCGTACAATGAGCAGTTCTTC. Translated: CASSLPPYNEQFF.

This clonotype is termed medium-sized. This chain connects TRBV20-1 to TRBJ1-5; 7 positions agree with TRBD1. V lost 5 bases, J lost 3 bases, and 7 bases stayed unmatched. The CDR3 spans 14 residues. Germline CDR1 reads DFQATT; CDR2 reads SNEGSKA (reference sequence). Here the CDR3 reads CSAGGQVVNQPQHF. The CDR3 DNA reads TGCAGTGCTGGAGGACAGGTGGTCAATCAGCCCCAGCATTTT.

By its share, this clonotype is hyperexpanded. V usage is TRBV29-1 and J usage is TRBJ2-7; TRBD2 aligns across 11 bases. Germline V gives CDR1 SQVTM, CDR2 ANQGSEA. V gave up 5 bases and J gave up 5 bases; unmatched junction bases: 8. This CDR3 contains 14 residues. In nucleotides, the CDR3 is TGCAGCGTTCAAGTGCTAGCGGGAGGCCACGAGCAGTACTTC. Its protein product is CSVQVLAGGHEQYF.

In its sample, this clonotype is large (0.1 to 1%). This chain uses TRBV5-1 with TRBJ2-5; D may correspond to TRBD1 or TRBD2 (5 bases each). The ends were cut back, 0 bases at V and 0 bases at J, with 15 bases in the middle. The germline CDR1 and CDR2 sequences are SGHRS and YFSETQ. This CDR3 comprises 17 residues. The CDR3 DNA sequence: TGCGCCAGCAGCTTGGGGGTGGGACGTATATACCAAGAGACCCAGTACTTC. Translation gives CASSLGVGRIYQETQYF.

CDR3 coding DNA: TGTGCCAGCAGCTTGGGACAGAGGGCAGATACGCAGTATTTT. This translates into CASSLGQRADTQYF. This rearrangement joins TRBV5-6 to TRBJ2-3; D may correspond to TRBD1 or TRBD2 (5 bases each). Germline CDR1 is SGHDT and CDR2 is YYEEEE. Deletions cut 0 bases from V and 4 bases from J, with 9 bases between. The CDR3 runs to 14 residues.

This clonotype is classed as large. The chain employs TRBV5-1 and TRBJ1-3, with D possibly being TRBD1 (6 bases). CDR1 is SGHRS and CDR2 is YFSETQ in the germline V gene. The CDR3 has 15 residues. The ends were cut back, 4 bases at V and 0 bases at J, with 11 bases in the middle. As DNA, the CDR3 is TGCGCCAGCAGCGCAGGGGCTAACTCTGGAAACACCATATATTTT. It translates to CASSAGANSGNTIYF.